Below, 19 T cell receptor beta chains from the same sample are listed, as sequenced in a study of T cells after yellow fever vaccination. From the 5' RACE reads, TCRdb called clonotypes with MiXCR, one entry per CDR3 protein. This table has under 200,000 distinct CDR3 sequences, about 7% appearing once. This material consisted of CD4+ T cells sorted from PBMCs, taken less than 6 days after the first yellow fever vaccination. These receptors were collected from a man aged 18 to 35 who received the YFV17D yellow fever vaccine.

This clonotype was observed many times. This chain uses TRBV7-2 with TRBJ1-2, with D maybe TRBD1 (6 bases). The CDR3 runs to 14 residues. Germline CDR1 SGHTA, CDR2 FQGNSA. V lost 2 bases and J lost 4, with 11 bases in between. CDR3 coding DNA: TGTGCCAGCAGCTTACAGAGGGGGGCCTATGGCTACACCTTC. Residues: CASSLQRGAYGYTF.

This clonotype was counted many times. V is TRBV7-6 and J is TRBJ1-2; D might be TRBD1 (5 bases). This CDR3 region has 14 residues. Trimming removed 5 bases at V and 6 bases at J, with 16 bases between. Germline assignment: CDR1 SGHVS and CDR2 FNYEAQ. DNA of the CDR3: TGTGCCAGCAGCCCTCCCCGTCGGGGGGATGGCTACACCTTC. This translates into CASSPPRRGDGYTF. The full variable domain, rest sourced from reference TRBV7-6 and TRBJ1-2, is GAGVSQSPRYKVTKRGQDVALRCDPISGHVSLYWYRQALGQGPEFLTYFNYEAQQDKSGLPNDRFSAERPEGSISTLTIQRTEQRDSAMYRCASSPPRRGDGYTFGSGTRLTVV.

This clonotype was observed many times. The CDR3 DNA sequence: TGTGCCAGCAGTTACTCTGGTGTATACGAGCAGTACGTC. It translates to CASSYSGVYEQYV. The chain links TRBV6-6 to TRBJ2-7; D gene uncertain. CDR1 MNHNY and CDR2 SVGAGI come from the germline V gene (reference sequence). V lost 0 bases and J lost 4, with 7 bases in between. CDR3 length: 13 residues.

This chain links TRBV28 with TRBJ2-1, with 9 bases lining up with TRBD1. The CDR3 runs to 16 residues. Germline V gene data show CDR1 as MDHEN and CDR2 as SYDVKM. J lost 4 bases, V lost 3 bases, and 7 bases had no gene match. CDR3 sequence: CASSFGGTGFYNEQFF. The CDR3 nucleotides read TGTGCCAGCAGTTTCGGCGGGACAGGGTTTTACAATGAGCAGTTCTTC.

This clonotype was observed a single time. CDR3 region: CASSYSLRGPYEAFF. DNA for the CDR3: TGTGCCAGCAGTTACTCTCTCAGGGGGCCATATGAAGCTTTCTTT. The rearrangement links TRBV6-5 to TRBJ1-1; 8 nucleotides align to TRBD1. The ends lost 0 bases at V and 7 bases at J; junction bases unmatched: 7. The CDR3 consists of 15 residues. Germline CDR1 and CDR2: MNHEY and SVGAGI.

The J gene is TRBJ2-1, the V gene TRBV5-1; 9 bases are a match to TRBD2. J was trimmed by 8 bases and V by 2 bases; bases with no gene match: 8. The CDR3 extends over 15 amino acids. The germline V gene has CDR1 SGHRS and CDR2 YFSETQ. The CDR3 nucleotides are TGCGCCAGCAGCTTTGGCGGGGGGGCGAGCGATGAGCAGTTCTTC. Translated, it gives CASSFGGGASDEQFF.

This clonotype was detected ten times or more. The V call is TRBV7-9, the J call TRBJ2-3; 7 bases are a match to TRBD2. The J segment lost 1 base and the V segment lost 2 bases, leaving 9 bases of the junction unmatched. Germline V lookup: CDR1 SEHNR, CDR2 FQNEAQ (reference sequence). This CDR3 is 17 amino acids long. CDR3 protein: CASSLTGGTEGTDTQYF. The CDR3 nucleotides are TGTGCCAGCAGCTTAACGGGGGGAACTGAAGGCACAGATACGCAGTATTTT. The whole variable domain, remainder taken from reference TRBV7-9 and TRBJ2-3, is DTGVSQNPRHKITKRGQNVTFRCDPISEHNRLYWYRQTLGQGPEFLTYFQNEAQLEKSRLLSDRFSAERPKGSFSTLEIQRTEQGDSAMYLCASSLTGGTEGTDTQYFGPGTRLTVL.

This clonotype has just a few counts. This sequence joins TRBV7-2 and TRBJ2-2; D assignment may be TRBD1 or TRBD2 (5 bases each). Germline-derived CDR1 and CDR2 are SGHTA and FQGNSA. Trimming removed 4 bases from V and 0 bases from J, with 12 bases in between. The CDR3 extends over 16 amino acids. The CDR3 sequence: CASSSYRGANTGELFF. Here the CDR3 DNA reads TGTGCCAGCAGCTCCTATCGGGGCGCGAACACCGGGGAGCTGTTTTTT.

In its sample, this clonotype was seen many times. The chain employs TRBV5-1 and TRBJ2-7, with D unclear. CDR3 length equals 9 residues. CDR1 and CDR2 from the germline V gene are SGHRS and YFSETQ. The chain's CDR3 is CASSHRPCV. For the CDR3, the DNA is TGCGCCAGCAGCCATCGCCCCTGCGTC.

This clonotype was counted at least ten times. This chain connects TRBV5-6 to TRBJ1-5; possibly TRBD1 for D (6 bases). Trimming took 1 base from V and 6 from J, leaving 14 bases between them. CDR3 size: 15 residues. From germline, CDR1 is SGHDT and CDR2 YYEEEE. The CDR3, as DNA: TGTGCCAGCAGCTTGTTCAGCGGGGGCTCTCAGCCCCAGCATTTT. This sequence encodes CASSLFSGGSQPQHF.

This clonotype was seen ten or more times. This rearrangement joins TRBV28 to TRBJ2-7, with 7 bases fitting TRBD1. The CDR3 sequence is 13 residues long. CDR1 is MDHEN and CDR2 is SYDVKM in the germline V gene. V was clipped by 4 bases and J by 4 bases; unmatched bases: 4. CDR3 residues: CASSSGQEYEQYV. Here the CDR3 DNA reads TGTGCCAGCAGTTCCGGACAGGAGTACGAGCAGTACGTC.

The chain has TRBV7-2 and TRBJ2-2, with a possible D match to TRBD1 (6 bases). Germline V gene sequence: CDR1 SGHTA, CDR2 FQGNSA. The ends were cut back, 4 bases at V and 8 bases at J, with 14 bases in the middle. CDR3 length equals 14 residues. The CDR3: CASSYLRGFGELFF. Here the CDR3 DNA reads TGTGCCAGCAGCTACCTTAGGGGGTTTGGGGAGCTGTTTTTT.

This clonotype was recorded a few times. The chain links TRBV18 to TRBJ1-1, with TRBD1 matching over 11 bases. The CDR3 consists of 16 residues. With 3 bases clipped from V and 5 bases from J, the junction kept 8 bases outside the gene matches. Germline CDR1 reads KGHSH; CDR2 reads LQKENI. The CDR3 nucleotides are TGTGCCAGCTCACCCCAAGAGGACAGGGGGCGGACTGAAGCTTTCTTT. Amino acid sequence: CASSPQEDRGRTEAFF.

This clonotype was observed many times. The V and J genes are TRBV5-1 and TRBJ2-1, with 10 bases lining up with TRBD2. J was trimmed by 0 bases and V by 6 bases; bases with no gene match: 6. The germline gives CDR1 SGHRS, CDR2 YFSETQ. The CDR3 length is 16 residues. In DNA, the CDR3 is TGCGCCAGCACCCTCTTAGCGGGGGGCTCCTACAATGAGCAGTTCTTC. It translates to CASTLLAGGSYNEQFF.

The gene calls are TRBV5-1 and TRBJ2-1; D may be TRBD1 or TRBD2 (5 bases each). Trimming stripped 2 bases from V and 10 bases from J, with 16 bases between. The CDR3 extends over 14 amino acids. The V gene's germline CDR1 is SGHRS and CDR2 YFSETQ. CDR3 residues: CASSFGTQSEEQFF. In DNA form, the CDR3 reads TGCGCCAGCAGCTTCGGGACCCAATCGGAGGAGCAGTTCTTC.

The chain uses TRBV5-1 and TRBJ2-1, with 8 bases that match TRBD2. The trim removed 0 bases at V and 0 bases at J, leaving 8 bases unmatched. The CDR3 loop spans 18 amino acids. The germline V gene encodes CDR1 SGHRS and CDR2 YFSETQ. The CDR3 DNA reads TGCGCCAGCAGCTTGGTCGGCGGGGGGTCTTACTCCTACAATGAGCAGTTCTTC. Amino acids: CASSLVGGGSYSYNEQFF. The full variable domain, rest sourced from reference TRBV5-1 and TRBJ2-1, is KAGVTQTPRYLIKTRGQQVTLSCSPISGHRSVSWYQQTPGQGLQFLFEYFSETQRNKGNFPGRFSGRQFSNSRSEMNVSTLELGDSALYLCASSLVGGGSYSYNEQFFGPGTRLTVL.

This clonotype was counted ten times or more. The V and J genes are TRBV5-1 and TRBJ1-2; tentative D call: TRBD1 (6 bases). Trimming removed 0 bases from V and 5 bases from J, with 8 bases in between. This CDR3 has 13 amino acids. Germline V gives CDR1 SGHRS, CDR2 YFSETQ. This CDR3 reads CASSLAGHYGYTF. CDR3 nucleotide sequence: TGCGCCAGCAGCTTGGCGGGACATTATGGCTACACCTTC.

This clonotype was detected only a few times. The genes are TRBV6-5 and TRBJ2-5; D not resolved. This CDR3 contains 13 residues. V was pared by 3 bases and J by 5 bases, with 10 bases between. Looked up from germline, CDR1 is MNHEY and CDR2 is SVGAGI. The CDR3 nucleotides read TGTGCCAGCAGTTATTTCCCGGGCGAGACCCAGTACTTC. Protein sequence: CASSYFPGETQYF.

As to this clonotype: At one end, the junction sequence differs from germline, possibly due to a read error. In nucleotides, the CDR3 is TGCGCCAGCAGCTTGGGACTAGCGGCCTACAATGTGCAGTTCTTC. Its translation: CASSLGLAAYNVQFF. The chain couples TRBV5-1 to TRBJ2-1; TRBD2 aligns across 9 bases. There are 15 residues in the CDR3. Germline values: CDR1 SGHRS, CDR2 YFSETQ.